The next 13 T cell receptor beta chains were all read from a single sample in a study of blood T cell repertoires in COVID-19. Sequencing used immunoSEQ multiplex PCR; TCRdb keeps in-frame clones, though not all of them. Seen here are about 200,000 clones, 70% to 90% observed once, and the top ten hold roughly 1.5%. Sequencing was carried out using peripheral blood. The receptor source for this set is a man aged 18 to 30 with active or convalescent COVID-19.

In DNA form, the CDR3 reads TGTGCCAGCAGTTTTGCAGTGAACACTGAAGCTTTCTTT. Protein product: CASSFAVNTEAFF. The J gene is TRBJ1-1, the V gene TRBV12-3 or TRBV12-4; D is unclear. Trimming cost V 3 bases and J 0 bases, with 5 bases left between them. The CDR3 contains 13 residues.

V gene TRBV11-2 combines with J gene TRBJ1-2; TRBD1 might be the D (6 bases). The CDR3 runs to 17 residues. The germline V gene has CDR1 SGHAT and CDR2 FQNNGV. V was trimmed by 1 base and J by 4 bases, leaving 19 bases between them. CDR3 residues: CASSLGGAGARIYGYTF. CDR3 bases: TGTGCCAGCAGCTTAGGAGGGGCGGGGGCCAGAATCTATGGCTACACCTTC.

The V gene is TRBV27, the J gene TRBJ2-5, with a weak D call TRBD1 (6 bases). Germline CDR1 is MNHEY and CDR2 is SMNVEV (reference sequence). V was cut by 4 bases and J by 4 bases, with 13 bases left in between. The CDR3 extends over 14 amino acids. CDR3 DNA sequence: TGTGCCAGCAGTTACCAGGGGTCCGGAGAGACCCAGTACTTC. Translated: CASSYQGSGETQYF.

V usage is TRBV12-3 or TRBV12-4 and J usage is TRBJ2-2; D not resolved. V shed 7 bases and J shed 7 bases, with 7 bases lying between them. The CDR3 sequence is 11 residues long. In DNA, the CDR3 is TGTGCCAGCACTCCTTTCGGGGAGCTGTTTTTT. This codes for CASTPFGELFF.

The rearrangement uses TRBV27 and TRBJ1-1; unclear D gene. The CDR3 sequence is 14 residues long. The germline V gene encodes CDR1 MNHEY and CDR2 SMNVEV (reference sequence). The V gene lost 3 bases and the J gene lost 0 bases, with 8 bases spanning the gap. CDR3 in amino acids: CASSFLSMNTEAFF. CDR3 nucleotides: TGTGCCAGCAGTTTTCTTAGCATGAACACTGAAGCTTTCTTT.

The rearrangement joins TRBV7-3 to TRBJ2-5; 9 bases fit TRBD1. The CDR3 spans 14 residues. The junction had 6 bases not matched to a gene; V was cut back by 5 bases and J by 5 bases. The germline V gene has CDR1 SGHTA and CDR2 FQGTGA. In DNA, the CDR3 is TGTGCCAGCAGCCCAGGGACAGGGCGGGAGACCCAGTACTTC. Its protein is CASSPGTGRETQYF.

Worth noting for this clone: One junction end does not reproduce the germline sequence, and a read error may be involved. V gene TRBV5-1 combines with J gene TRBJ1-5; 12 bases match TRBD1. The CDR3 consists of 16 residues. Germline assignment: CDR1 SGHRS and CDR2 YFSETQ. CDR3 region: CARSLGGTGGFQPQHF. The CDR3, as DNA: TGCGCCCGCAGCTTGGGGGGGACAGGGGGCTTTCAGCCCCAGCATTTT.

This chain joins TRBV7-2 and TRBJ1-1; 7 positions match TRBD1. The germline V gene has CDR1 SGHTA and CDR2 FQGNSA. J was trimmed by 7 bases and V by 6 bases; bases with no gene match: 8. This CDR3 spans 13 amino acids. For the CDR3, the DNA is TGTGCCAGCAGACCCGACAGGGCCAGTGAAGCTTTCTTT. As protein: CASRPDRASEAFF.

The chain uses TRBV19 and TRBJ1-5; D is ambiguous. CDR1 and CDR2 from the germline V gene are LNHDA and SQIVND (reference sequence). The V end was cut by 8 bases, the J end by 1 base, with 6 bases between. This CDR3 comprises 12 residues. The CDR3 loop reads CASRRSNQPQHF. As DNA, the CDR3 is TGTGCCAGTCGGAGGAGCAATCAGCCCCAGCATTTT.

This sequence joins TRBV19 and TRBJ2-7; the D gene is possibly TRBD2 (6 bases). V gave up 5 bases and J gave up 5 bases, with 19 bases separating them. The CDR3 sequence is 15 residues long. Germline CDR1 and CDR2: LNHDA and SQIVND (reference sequence). CDR3 sequence: CASSSTGGLVDEQYF. The CDR3 nucleotides read TGTGCCAGTAGTTCCACCGGGGGTCTGGTCGACGAGCAGTACTTC.

This chain uses TRBV7-2 with TRBJ1-1; D gene ambiguous. Trimming took off 0 bases at V and 5 bases at J, with 10 bases between the two ends. Germline V gene sequence: CDR1 SGHTA, CDR2 FQGNSA. There are 14 residues in the CDR3. The CDR3 sequence is CASSLARGGTEAFF. DNA of the CDR3: TGTGCCAGCAGCTTAGCTCGGGGAGGAACTGAAGCTTTCTTT. Based on the CDR3 plus reference TRBV7-2 and TRBJ1-1, the full variable domain is GAGVSQSPSNKVTEKGKDVELRCDPISGHTALYWYRQSLGQGLEFLIYFQGNSAPDKSGLPSDRFSAERTGGSVSTLTIQRTQQEDSAVYLCASSLARGGTEAFFGQGTRLTVV.

The chain is built from TRBV30 and TRBJ1-5, with D uncertain. V was trimmed by 8 bases and J by 0 bases, leaving 11 bases between them. CDR1 and CDR2 (germline): GTSNPN, SVGIG (reference sequence). The CDR3 totals 13 residues. The CDR3 coding sequence is TGTGCCGGAAGGACTGATAGCAATCAGCCCCAGCATTTT. It is translated as CAGRTDSNQPQHF. The whole variable domain, remainder taken from reference TRBV30 and TRBJ1-5, is SQTIHQWPATLVQPVGSPLSLECTVEGTSNPNLYWYRQAAGRGLQLLFYSVGIGQISSEVPQNLSASRPQDRQFILSSKKLLLSDSGFYLCAGRTDSNQPQHFGDGTRLSIL.

This rearrangement joins TRBV15 to TRBJ2-7, with 13 bases that match TRBD2. The ends lost 4 bases at V and 12 bases at J; junction bases unmatched: 9. Germline assignment: CDR1 LNHNV and CDR2 YYDKDF (reference sequence). The CDR3 is made up of 14 amino acids. For the CDR3, the DNA is TGTGCCACCAGCACCCGGACTAGCGGGAGTCGAACGTACTTC. Amino acids: CATSTRTSGSRTYF.